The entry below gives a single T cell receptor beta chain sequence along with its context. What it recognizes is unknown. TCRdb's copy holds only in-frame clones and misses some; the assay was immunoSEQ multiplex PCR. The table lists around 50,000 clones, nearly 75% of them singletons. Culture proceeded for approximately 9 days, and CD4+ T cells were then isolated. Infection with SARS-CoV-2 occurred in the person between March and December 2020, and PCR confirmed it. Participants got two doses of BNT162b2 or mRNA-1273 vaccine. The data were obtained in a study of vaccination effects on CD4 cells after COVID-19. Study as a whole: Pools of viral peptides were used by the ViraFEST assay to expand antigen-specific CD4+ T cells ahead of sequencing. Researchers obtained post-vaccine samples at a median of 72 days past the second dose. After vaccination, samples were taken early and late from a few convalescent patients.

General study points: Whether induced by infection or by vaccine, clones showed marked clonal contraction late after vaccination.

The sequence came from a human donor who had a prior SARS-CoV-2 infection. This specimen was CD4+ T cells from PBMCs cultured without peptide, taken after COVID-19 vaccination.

CDR3 amino acids: CASSPPGGVGETQYF. For the CDR3, the DNA is TGTGCCAGCAGTCCTCCAGGGGGCGTCGGGGAGACCCAGTACTTC. The rearrangement links TRBV28 to TRBJ2-5; 8 bases agree with TRBD1. The trim removed 5 bases at V and 5 bases at J, leaving 10 bases unmatched. The germline V gene has CDR1 MDHEN and CDR2 SYDVKM. The CDR3 is 15 residues long.